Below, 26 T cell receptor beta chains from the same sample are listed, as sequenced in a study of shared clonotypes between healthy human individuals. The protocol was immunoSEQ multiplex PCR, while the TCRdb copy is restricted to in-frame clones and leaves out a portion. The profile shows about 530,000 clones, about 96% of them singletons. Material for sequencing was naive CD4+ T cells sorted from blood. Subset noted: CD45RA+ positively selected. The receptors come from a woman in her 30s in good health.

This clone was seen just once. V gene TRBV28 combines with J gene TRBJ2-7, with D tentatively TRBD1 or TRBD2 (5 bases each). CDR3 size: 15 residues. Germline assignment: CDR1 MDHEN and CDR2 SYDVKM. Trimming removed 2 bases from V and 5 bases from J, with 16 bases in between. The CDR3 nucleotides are TGTGCCAGCAGTTTAACAAGTCCAGGGACCCACGAGCAGTACTTC. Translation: CASSLTSPGTHEQYF.

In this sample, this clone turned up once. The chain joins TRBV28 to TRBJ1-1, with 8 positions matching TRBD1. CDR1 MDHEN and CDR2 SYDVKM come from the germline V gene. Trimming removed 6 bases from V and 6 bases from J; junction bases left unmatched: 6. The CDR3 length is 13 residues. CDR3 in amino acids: CASRPGQGAEAFF. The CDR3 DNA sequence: TGTGCCAGCAGGCCCGGACAGGGCGCTGAAGCTTTCTTT. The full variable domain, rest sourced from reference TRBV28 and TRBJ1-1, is DVKVTQSSRYLVKRTGEKVFLECVQDMDHENMFWYRQDPGLGLRLIYFSYDVKMKEKGDIPEGYSVSREKKERFSLILESASTNQTSMYLCASRPGQGAEAFFGQGTRLTVV.

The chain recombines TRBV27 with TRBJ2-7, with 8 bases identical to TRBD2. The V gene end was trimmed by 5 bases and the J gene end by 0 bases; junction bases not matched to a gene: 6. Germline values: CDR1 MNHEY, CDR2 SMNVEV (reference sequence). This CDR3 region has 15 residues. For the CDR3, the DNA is TGTGCCAGCAGTCCCGGGAGGGGATTCTCCTACGAGCAGTACTTC. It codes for CASSPGRGFSYEQYF.

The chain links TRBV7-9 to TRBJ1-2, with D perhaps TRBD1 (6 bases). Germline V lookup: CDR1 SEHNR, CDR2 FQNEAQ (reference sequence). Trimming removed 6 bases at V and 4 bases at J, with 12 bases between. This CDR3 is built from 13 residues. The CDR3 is CASSPQGSYGYTF. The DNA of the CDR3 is TGTGCCAGCAGTCCACAGGGTAGCTATGGCTACACCTTC.

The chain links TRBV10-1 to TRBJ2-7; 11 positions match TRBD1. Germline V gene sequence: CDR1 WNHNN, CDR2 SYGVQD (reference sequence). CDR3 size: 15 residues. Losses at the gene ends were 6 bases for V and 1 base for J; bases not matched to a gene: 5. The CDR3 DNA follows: TGCGCCAGCAGCCTCGGGACAGGGGGGTCCTACGAGCAGTACTTC. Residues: CASSLGTGGSYEQYF.

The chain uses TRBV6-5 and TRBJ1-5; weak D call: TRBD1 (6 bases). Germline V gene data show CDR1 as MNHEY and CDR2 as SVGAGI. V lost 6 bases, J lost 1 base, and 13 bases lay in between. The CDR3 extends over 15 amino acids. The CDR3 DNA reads TGTGCCAGCAGCCCGGACAGACCAAGCAATCAGCCCCAGCATTTT. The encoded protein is CASSPDRPSNQPQHF.

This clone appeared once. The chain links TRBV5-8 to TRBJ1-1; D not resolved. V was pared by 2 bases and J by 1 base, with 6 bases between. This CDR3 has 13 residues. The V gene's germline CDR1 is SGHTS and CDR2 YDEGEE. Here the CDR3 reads CASSFGRNTEAFF. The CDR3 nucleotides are TGTGCCAGCAGCTTCGGGAGGAACACTGAAGCTTTCTTT. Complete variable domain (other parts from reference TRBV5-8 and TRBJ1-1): EAGVTQSPTHLIKTRGQQATLRCSPISGHTSVYWYQQALGLGLQFLLWYDEGEERNRGNFPPRFSGRQFPNYSSELNVNALELEDSALYLCASSFGRNTEAFFGQGTRLTVV.

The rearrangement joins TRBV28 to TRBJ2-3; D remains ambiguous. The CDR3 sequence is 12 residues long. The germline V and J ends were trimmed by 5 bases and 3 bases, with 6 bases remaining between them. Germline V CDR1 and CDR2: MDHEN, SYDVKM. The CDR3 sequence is CASSSQTDTQYF. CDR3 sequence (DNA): TGTGCCAGCAGTAGTCAAACAGATACGCAGTATTTT.

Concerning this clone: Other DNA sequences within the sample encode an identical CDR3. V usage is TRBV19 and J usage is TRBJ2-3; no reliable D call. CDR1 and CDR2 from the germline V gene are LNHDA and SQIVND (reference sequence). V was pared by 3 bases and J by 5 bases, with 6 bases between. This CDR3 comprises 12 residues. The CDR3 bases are TGTGCCAGTAGTATGACACGAGATACGCAGTATTTT. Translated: CASSMTRDTQYF.

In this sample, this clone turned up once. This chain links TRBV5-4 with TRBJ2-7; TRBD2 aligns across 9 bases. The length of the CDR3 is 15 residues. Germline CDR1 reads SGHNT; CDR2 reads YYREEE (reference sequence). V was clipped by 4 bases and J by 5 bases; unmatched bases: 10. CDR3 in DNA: TGTGCCAGCAGCGCCGGTAGCGGGAGCACCCACGAGCAGTACTTC. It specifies CASSAGSGSTHEQYF.

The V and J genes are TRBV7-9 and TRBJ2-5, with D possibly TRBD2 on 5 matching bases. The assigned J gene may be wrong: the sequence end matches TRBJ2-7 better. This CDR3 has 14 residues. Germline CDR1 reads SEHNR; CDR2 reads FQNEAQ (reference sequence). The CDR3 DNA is TGTGCCAGCAGCAGAACTAGTAATTCCAACGAGCAGTACTTC. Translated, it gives CASSRTSNSNEQYF.

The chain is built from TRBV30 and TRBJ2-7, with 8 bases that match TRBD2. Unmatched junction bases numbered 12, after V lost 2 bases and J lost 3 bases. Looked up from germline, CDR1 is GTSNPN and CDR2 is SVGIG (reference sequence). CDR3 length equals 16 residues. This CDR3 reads CAWSLLSGIDSYEQYF. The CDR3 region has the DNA TGTGCCTGGAGTCTCCTTAGCGGGATTGACAGCTACGAGCAGTACTTC.

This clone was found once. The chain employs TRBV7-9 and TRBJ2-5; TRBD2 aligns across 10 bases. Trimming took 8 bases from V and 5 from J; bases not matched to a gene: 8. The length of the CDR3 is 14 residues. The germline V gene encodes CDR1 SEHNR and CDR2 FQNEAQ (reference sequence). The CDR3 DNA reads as TGTGCCAGCGGAGGTAGCGGGAGGCTCGAGACCCAGTACTTC. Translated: CASGGSGRLETQYF.

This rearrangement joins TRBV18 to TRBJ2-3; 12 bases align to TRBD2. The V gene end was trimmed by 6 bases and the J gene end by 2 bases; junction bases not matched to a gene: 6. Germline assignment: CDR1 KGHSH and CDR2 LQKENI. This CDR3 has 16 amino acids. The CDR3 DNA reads TGTGCCAGCTCTCTACGGACTAGCGGGAACACAGATACGCAGTATTTT. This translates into CASSLRTSGNTDTQYF.

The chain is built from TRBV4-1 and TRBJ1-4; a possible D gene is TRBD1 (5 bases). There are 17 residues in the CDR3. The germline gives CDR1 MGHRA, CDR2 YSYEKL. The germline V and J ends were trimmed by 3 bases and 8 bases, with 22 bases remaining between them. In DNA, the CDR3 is TGCGCCAGCAGCCAGATGTTCGTCCGGTTCACAGGCGAAAAACTGTTTTTT. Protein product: CASSQMFVRFTGEKLFF.

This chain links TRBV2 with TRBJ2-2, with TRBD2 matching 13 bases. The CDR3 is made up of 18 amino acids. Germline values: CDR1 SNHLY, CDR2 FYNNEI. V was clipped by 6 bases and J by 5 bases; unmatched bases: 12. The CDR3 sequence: CASSYPAGLAGATGELFF. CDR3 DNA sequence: TGTGCCAGCAGCTACCCCGCCGGACTAGCGGGAGCAACCGGGGAGCTGTTTTTT.

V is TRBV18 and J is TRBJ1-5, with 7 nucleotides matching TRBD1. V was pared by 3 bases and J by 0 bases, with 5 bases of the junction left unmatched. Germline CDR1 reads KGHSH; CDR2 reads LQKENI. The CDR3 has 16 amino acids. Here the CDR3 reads CASSPGQLDSNQPQHF. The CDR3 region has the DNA TGTGCCAGCTCACCGGGACAGCTAGATAGCAATCAGCCCCAGCATTTT.

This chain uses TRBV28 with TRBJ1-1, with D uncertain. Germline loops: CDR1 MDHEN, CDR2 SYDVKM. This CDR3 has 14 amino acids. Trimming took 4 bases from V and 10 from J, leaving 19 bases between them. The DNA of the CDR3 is TGTGCCAGCAGTTCCCAGGACGGCCGGGGTGTAGCTTTCTTT. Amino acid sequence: CASSSQDGRGVAFF. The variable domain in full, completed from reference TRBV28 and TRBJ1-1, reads DVKVTQSSRYLVKRTGEKVFLECVQDMDHENMFWYRQDPGLGLRLIYFSYDVKMKEKGDIPEGYSVSREKKERFSLILESASTNQTSMYLCASSSQDGRGVAFFGQGTRLTVV.

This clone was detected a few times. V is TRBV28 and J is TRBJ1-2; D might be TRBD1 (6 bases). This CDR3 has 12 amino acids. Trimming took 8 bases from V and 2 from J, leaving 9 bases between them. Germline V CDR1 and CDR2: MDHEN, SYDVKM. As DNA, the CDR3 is TGTGCCAGCTCGGACAGAAACTATGGCTACACCTTC. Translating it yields CASSDRNYGYTF.

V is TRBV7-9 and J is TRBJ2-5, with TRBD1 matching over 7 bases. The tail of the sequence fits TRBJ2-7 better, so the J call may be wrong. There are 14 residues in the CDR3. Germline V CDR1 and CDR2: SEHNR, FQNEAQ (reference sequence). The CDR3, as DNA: TGTGCCAGCAGCTCGACAGGGCCCTCCTACGAGCAGTACTTC. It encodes CASSSTGPSYEQYF.

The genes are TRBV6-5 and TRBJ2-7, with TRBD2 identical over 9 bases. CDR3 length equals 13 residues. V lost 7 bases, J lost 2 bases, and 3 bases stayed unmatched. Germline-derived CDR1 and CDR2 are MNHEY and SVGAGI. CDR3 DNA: TGTGCCAGCACGACTAGCGGCACCTACGAGCAGTACTTC. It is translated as CASTTSGTYEQYF.

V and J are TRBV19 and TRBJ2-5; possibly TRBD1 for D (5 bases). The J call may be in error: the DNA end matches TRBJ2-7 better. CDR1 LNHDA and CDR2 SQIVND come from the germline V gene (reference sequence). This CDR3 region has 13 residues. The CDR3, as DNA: TGTGCCAGTAGTGCTCAGGGTGGGAACGAGCAGTACTTC. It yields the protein CASSAQGGNEQYF.

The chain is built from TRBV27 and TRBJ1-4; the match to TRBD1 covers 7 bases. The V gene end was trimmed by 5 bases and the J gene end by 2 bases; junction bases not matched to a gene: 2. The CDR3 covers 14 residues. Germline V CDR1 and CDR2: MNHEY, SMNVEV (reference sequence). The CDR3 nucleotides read TGTGCCAGCAGTACAGGGGTTACTAATGAAAAACTGTTTTTT. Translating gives CASSTGVTNEKLFF.

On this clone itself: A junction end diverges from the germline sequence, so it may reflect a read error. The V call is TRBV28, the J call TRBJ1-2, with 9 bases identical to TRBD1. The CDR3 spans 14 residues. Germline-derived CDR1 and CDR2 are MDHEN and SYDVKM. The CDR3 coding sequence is TGTGCCAGCAGGTTATCCGACAGGGGGTATGGCTACACCTTC. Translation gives CASRLSDRGYGYTF.

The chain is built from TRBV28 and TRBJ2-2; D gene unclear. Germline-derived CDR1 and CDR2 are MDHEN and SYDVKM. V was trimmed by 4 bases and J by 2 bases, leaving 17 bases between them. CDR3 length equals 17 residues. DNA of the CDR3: TGTGCCAGCAGTTCCGTGAACAGATTTTCAAACACCGGGGAGCTGTTTTTT. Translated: CASSSVNRFSNTGELFF. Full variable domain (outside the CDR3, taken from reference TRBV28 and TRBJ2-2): DVKVTQSSRYLVKRTGEKVFLECVQDMDHENMFWYRQDPGLGLRLIYFSYDVKMKEKGDIPEGYSVSREKKERFSLILESASTNQTSMYLCASSSVNRFSNTGELFFGEGSRLTVL.

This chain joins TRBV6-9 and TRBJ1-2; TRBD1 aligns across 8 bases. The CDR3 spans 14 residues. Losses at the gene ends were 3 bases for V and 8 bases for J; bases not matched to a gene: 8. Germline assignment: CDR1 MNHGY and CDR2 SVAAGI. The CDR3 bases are TGTGCCAGCAGTTACGGGACAGGCTCGCGGGGCTACACCTTC. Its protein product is CASSYGTGSRGYTF.